The rows below give T cell receptor beta chains drawn from one sample of a study of cytomegalovirus exposure and HLA in healthy donors. Generated by immunoSEQ multiplex PCR, the TCRdb table keeps only in-frame clones and is missing some. The sample lists 100,000 to 150,000 clones, approximately 80% occurring once. Sequencing used PBMCs. The receptors shown here come from a woman under 30 in good health and CMV-seronegative. CDR3s include the opening cysteine and the closing phenylalanine or tryptophan. The D gene is left open where the match is weak. Not all rows give a size; the values are once, few, many and, for expanded clones, a class.

DNA: TGCGCCAGCAGCACGCCAGGGGCTGAAAAACTGTTTTTT
CDR3: CASSTPGAEKLFF
J: TRBJ1-4
size: .
V: TRBV5-1
D: .

DNA: TGTGCCAGCAGCCAAGAACGTTTCGAGGGTAGAACTCAAGAGACCCAGTACTTC
CDR3: CASSQERFEGRTQETQYF
J: TRBJ2-5
size: .
V: TRBV4-2
D: .

DNA: TGTGCCAGCAGCTTAGGTATGGGTAAGAGGTCCTTCCACAATGAGCAGTTCTTC
CDR3: CASSLGMGKRSFHNEQFF
J: TRBJ2-1
size: .
V: TRBV7-9
D: .

DNA: TGTGCCAGCAGTGAATTAGAGGGACTAGCGCCCGGTAGGTTCTTC
CDR3: CASSELEGLAPGRFF
J: TRBJ2-1
size: .
V: TRBV2
D: TRBD2

DNA: TGTGCCAGCAGCCAAGACCTAGCGGGAGGCACCGGGGAGCTGTTTTTT
CDR3: CASSQDLAGGTGELFF
J: TRBJ2-2
size: .
V: TRBV4-2
D: TRBD2

DNA: TGTGCCAGCAGCTGGCCTCCCAATGAGCAGTTCTTC
CDR3: CASSWPPNEQFF
J: TRBJ2-1
size: .
V: TRBV7-9
D: .

DNA: TGTGCCAGCACACAAAGGCCGGCGGGTCTCAATGAGCAGTTCTTC
CDR3: CASTQRPAGLNEQFF
J: TRBJ2-1
size: .
V: TRBV19
D: .

DNA: TGCGCCAGCAGCTTGGCCCCTCTAAGAGTAGAGCAGAACACTGAAGCTTTCTTT
CDR3: CASSLAPLRVEQNTEAFF
J: TRBJ1-1
size: once
V: TRBV5-1
D: .

DNA: TGTGCCTGGAGTGAGAGCCTAGCGGGAGTCTACTTC
CDR3: CAWSESLAGVYF
J: TRBJ2-5
size: .
V: TRBV30
D: TRBD2

DNA: TGCGCCAGCAGCTCGATGCGCTATGGCTACACCTTC
CDR3: CASSSMRYGYTF
J: TRBJ1-2
size: .
V: TRBV5-1
D: .

DNA: TGCAGCGTTGAAGCGTGGGACAGGGAGGATGGCTACACCTTC
CDR3: CSVEAWDREDGYTF
J: TRBJ1-2
size: .
V: TRBV29-1
D: TRBD1

DNA: TGTGCCACCAGCAGAGATGGTACGGGACAGCTAGCCAAAAACATTCAGTACTTC
CDR3: CATSRDGTGQLAKNIQYF
J: TRBJ2-4
size: .
V: TRBV15
D: TRBD1

DNA: TGTGCCAGCAGCCCATCAGGGGGCACTGAAGCTTTCTTT
CDR3: CASSPSGGTEAFF
J: TRBJ1-1
size: once
V: TRBV11-3
D: TRBD1

DNA: TGCGCCAGCAGCCTGGGGGGGACAGGGGGCTTTGGGGAGCAGTACTTC
CDR3: CASSLGGTGGFGEQYF
J: TRBJ2-7
size: .
V: TRBV5-1
D: TRBD1

DNA: TGTGCCAGCAGCTTAGGAGTTCGGGGGGGCAGAAATGAAAAACTGTTTTTT
CDR3: CASSLGVRGGRNEKLFF
J: TRBJ1-4
size: .
V: TRBV7-6
D: .

DNA: TGTGCCAGCAGTGTAACCCCAGGCTACGAGCAGTACTTC
CDR3: CASSVTPGYEQYF
J: TRBJ2-7
size: .
V: TRBV6-4
D: .

DNA: TGTGCCACGGACGCCGAACTAGCTCGAACCTACGAGCAGTACTTC
CDR3: CATDAELARTYEQYF
J: TRBJ2-7
size: .
V: TRBV7-9
D: .

DNA: TGCAGCGTTGAAACGGACATCTGGGCGTTCTTC
CDR3: CSVETDIWAFF
J: TRBJ2-1
size: .
V: TRBV29-1
D: .

DNA: TGTGCCATGGGGAGGCAGCCGGAGACCCAGTACTTC
CDR3: CAMGRQPETQYF
J: TRBJ2-5
size: few
V: TRBV2
D: .

DNA: TGTGCCTGGATACAAGATGGCTACACCTTC
CDR3: CAWIQDGYTF
J: TRBJ1-2
size: .
V: TRBV30
D: .

DNA: TGCGCCAGCAGCTCGTCATTTCCGGGAGAGGGCACCGGGGAGCTGTTTTTT
CDR3: CASSSSFPGEGTGELFF
J: TRBJ2-2
size: once
V: TRBV5-1
D: .

DNA: TGTGCCAGCAGTTTCACAGGGGCAGGAAATCAGCCCCAGCATTTT
CDR3: CASSFTGAGNQPQHF
J: TRBJ1-5
size: few
V: TRBV27
D: TRBD1

DNA: TGTGCCAGCAGCTTAGAAGGGACTAGCAGGGACGTTTTC
CDR3: CASSLEGTSRDVF
J: TRBJ2-7
size: .
V: TRBV11-2
D: TRBD2

DNA: TGTGCCTGGGGGACAGGGGGTAACTATGGCTACACCTTC
CDR3: CAWGTGGNYGYTF
J: TRBJ1-2
size: .
V: TRBV30
D: TRBD1

DNA: TGTTCCAGCAGCTTAGGGGCTCAGCCCCAGCATTTT
CDR3: CSSSLGAQPQHF
J: TRBJ1-5
size: once
V: TRBV7-9
D: .

DNA: TGTGCCAGCAGCTCCGATCAGGGATTCAATCAGCCCCAGCATTTT
CDR3: CASSSDQGFNQPQHF
J: TRBJ1-5
size: .
V: TRBV7-8
D: .

DNA: TGTGCCTGGAGGAGCCAAGAGACCCAGTACTTC
CDR3: CAWRSQETQYF
J: TRBJ2-5
size: .
V: TRBV30
D: .

DNA: TGTGCCAGCAGCGTAGCTGAGGGGGTCCTCTACGAGCAGTACTTC
CDR3: CASSVAEGVLYEQYF
J: TRBJ2-7
size: .
V: TRBV9
D: .

DNA: TGTGCTAGTGGTTCGTCCGGGTCCTACAATGAGCAGTTCTTC
CDR3: CASGSSGSYNEQFF
J: TRBJ2-1
size: .
V: TRBV12-5
D: .

DNA: TGCGCCAGCAGCTTGGACAGTTCCGGAAACACCATATATTTT
CDR3: CASSLDSSGNTIYF
J: TRBJ1-3
size: .
V: TRBV5-1
D: .

DNA: TGTGCCGGGGGACAGTTTAACTATGGCTACACCTTC
CDR3: CAGGQFNYGYTF
J: TRBJ1-2
size: few
V: TRBV2
D: TRBD1

DNA: TGTGCCTGGAGTCATTCTAGCGGCCAAGAGACCCAGTACTTC
CDR3: CAWSHSSGQETQYF
J: TRBJ2-5
size: .
V: TRBV30
D: TRBD2

DNA: TGTGCCAGCAGTTTTCGGGGGAGTGGCTACACCTTC
CDR3: CASSFRGSGYTF
J: TRBJ1-2
size: .
V: TRBV27
D: .

DNA: TGTGCCAGCAGTTACACAGGGGGCGTCAAAAACATTCAGTACTTC
CDR3: CASSYTGGVKNIQYF
J: TRBJ2-4
size: once
V: TRBV6-6
D: TRBD1

DNA: TGTGCCTGGAGTGTACTTGGACTAGCGGACAATGAGCAGTTCTTC
CDR3: CAWSVLGLADNEQFF
J: TRBJ2-1
size: .
V: TRBV30
D: TRBD2

DNA: TGTGCCAGCGCGGCACCCGGGGCCAACGTCCTGACTTTC
CDR3: CASAAPGANVLTF
J: TRBJ2-6
size: .
V: TRBV28
D: .

DNA: TGTGCCAGCAGTGAACTTCTCCTTAGCAATCAGCCCCAGCATTTT
CDR3: CASSELLLSNQPQHF
J: TRBJ1-5
size: once
V: TRBV6-1
D: .

DNA: TGCGCCAGCAGACACCCGAAGAACTACGAGCAGTACTTC
CDR3: CASRHPKNYEQYF
J: TRBJ2-7
size: .
V: TRBV5-1
D: .

DNA: TGCAGCGTCCAAGGCGGACAGGGAGATGAAAAACTGTTTTTT
CDR3: CSVQGGQGDEKLFF
J: TRBJ1-4
size: few
V: TRBV29-1
D: TRBD1

DNA: TGTGCCAGCAGTTTAACCGGAGGGACTGAAGCTTTCTTT
CDR3: CASSLTGGTEAFF
J: TRBJ1-1
size: .
V: TRBV6-5
D: .

DNA: TGTGCCAGTACCGGGACAGGGATTTTTAGCACCATATATTTT
CDR3: CASTGTGIFSTIYF
J: TRBJ1-3
size: .
V: TRBV14
D: TRBD1

DNA: TGTGCCAGCAGTTTATTGGTTGGAGGGGGCTTGAACACTGAAGCTTTCTTT
CDR3: CASSLLVGGGLNTEAFF
J: TRBJ1-1
size: .
V: TRBV27
D: TRBD1

DNA: TGTGCCAGCAGCGTGGGGGACAGGGGGCGGAATGAAAAACTGTTTTTT
CDR3: CASSVGDRGRNEKLFF
J: TRBJ1-4
size: .
V: TRBV9
D: TRBD1

DNA: TGTGCCAGCAGTCCGGACAGATACTATGGCTACACCTTC
CDR3: CASSPDRYYGYTF
J: TRBJ1-2
size: .
V: TRBV27
D: .

DNA: TGTGCCAGCAGTCGGACAGGGACGGCTTTCTTT
CDR3: CASSRTGTAFF
J: TRBJ1-1
size: .
V: TRBV2
D: TRBD1

DNA: TGTGCCAGCAGCTTAGGCCGGGCAGGGGTCGCTGAAGCTTTCTTT
CDR3: CASSLGRAGVAEAFF
J: TRBJ1-1
size: few
V: TRBV7-8
D: .

DNA: TGTGCCAGCAGCATGGGAGGTAGGGGGACAGATACGCAGTATTTT
CDR3: CASSMGGRGTDTQYF
J: TRBJ2-3
size: .
V: TRBV5-4
D: .

DNA: TGCGCCAGCATCCCCAGGGGAAATATCACGGCGCAGTACTTC
CDR3: CASIPRGNITAQYF
J: TRBJ2-7
size: .
V: TRBV23-1
D: .